Given below is one T cell receptor (beta chain) in context. The sample originates from a study of blood T cells in healthy people across ages. Study in general: Template-switching capture recovered about one barcoded beta molecule per two T cells.

Per germline, CDR1 SGHRS and CDR2 YFSETQ. The CDR3 spans 13 residues. The second PCR ran roughly 6 to 12 cycles with a sample-barcoded 5' primer and J-beta primers. Every sample gave at least 2.5 million paired-end reads containing CDR3. TCRdb called the 5' RACE reads again in MiXCR, with one record for every CDR3 protein. Among more than 750,000 distinct CDR3 sequences listed, about 29% were seen once. These records were also assigned to another study, of T cells of mothers and their children. That paper adds: Per 15 ul, 1.5 ug of RNA was used, with all extracted RNA going into cDNA synthesis.

V gene TRBV5-1 combines with J gene TRBJ2-5, with 8 bases lining up with TRBD1. The J call may not be correct, given that the DNA end is closer to TRBJ2-7. The receptor was isolated from a woman in her thirties or forties in good health. What was sequenced was blood. DNA for the CDR3: TGCGCCAGCAGCGAAGGACAGGGTTTCGAGCAGTACTTC. This gives the protein CASSEGQGFEQYF.